This T cell receptor beta chain stems from a study of shared clonotypes between healthy human individuals. Every immunoSEQ plate was one replicate of a subset's evenly spread DNA. TCRdb's table, derived via immunoSEQ multiplex PCR, lists solely in-frame clones and lacks some. The sample holds about 640,000 clones, about 78% seen once. Comment on this clone: What it binds is unknown.

Points from the study as a whole: In having few donors, the study represented limited genetic and exposure-history diversity. Estimated clonotype richness was generally higher in naive than memory subsets.

This sequence was found in a woman aged 25 to 45 in good health. Sequencing was carried out using memory CD4+ T cells sorted from blood. Subset indicated: CD45RA-negative fraction.

The CDR3 sequence: CASSYRVDGTEAFF. The CDR3 nucleotides are TGTGCCAGCAGCTACAGGGTAGACGGCACTGAAGCTTTCTTT. This sequence joins TRBV7-2 and TRBJ1-1; tentatively, D is TRBD1 (6 bases). The ends were cut back, 4 bases at V and 4 bases at J, with 13 bases in the middle. The CDR3 is made up of 14 amino acids. CDR1 is SGHTA, CDR2 FQGNSA, per germline.